The 21 T cell receptor beta chains listed next were all sequenced from one sample in a study of memory CD4+ T cells and cytomegalovirus serostatus. The sort gate was single viable CD3+CD4+CD8-CD45RO+ cells for memory CD4+ T cells. Sequencing was performed with immunoSEQ multiplex PCR; in TCRdb, only in-frame clones are kept and a portion is missing. The data hold roughly 45,000 clones, with over 75% observed a single time. The sequenced sample consisted of memory CD4+ T cells from blood. Receptor source: an adult in good health and CMV-seronegative.

The chain employs TRBV9 and TRBJ2-7; 9 bases fit TRBD1. The CDR3 totals 14 residues. Germline trimming cut 1 base from V and 3 bases from J; bases unmatched to any gene: 2. The germline V gene encodes CDR1 SGDLS and CDR2 YYNGEE. The CDR3 is CASSVRDRVYEQYF. The CDR3 DNA sequence: TGTGCCAGCAGCGTAAGGGACAGGGTCTACGAGCAGTACTTC. The whole variable domain, filled in from reference TRBV9 and TRBJ2-7, reads DSGVTQTPKHLITATGQRVTLRCSPRSGDLSVYWYQQSLDQGLQFLIQYYNGEERAKGNILERFSAQQFPDLHSELNLSSLELGDSALYFCASSVRDRVYEQYFGPGTRLTVT.

The sample holds one count of this clone. The chain recombines TRBV29-1 with TRBJ1-1; D not resolved. The CDR3 covers 10 residues. V lost 7 bases and J lost 1, with 4 bases in between. The V gene's germline CDR1 is SQVTM and CDR2 ANQGSEA. The CDR3 here is CSAWNTEAFF. The CDR3, as DNA: TGCAGCGCTTGGAACACTGAAGCTTTCTTT.

This clone appeared once. The V call is TRBV6-5, the J call TRBJ2-1; D is perhaps TRBD2 (7 bases). Germline CDR1 is MNHEY and CDR2 is SVGAGI. The ends were cut back, 8 bases at V and 4 bases at J, with 12 bases in the middle. This CDR3 has 13 amino acids. CDR3 DNA: TGTGCCAGCGGGCGGGGGCAATACAATGAGCAGTTCTTC. This translates into CASGRGQYNEQFF.

The rearrangement joins TRBV6-5 to TRBJ2-7, with 10 bases fitting TRBD1. V was clipped by 7 bases and J by 2 bases; unmatched bases: 5. Looked up from germline, CDR1 is MNHEY and CDR2 is SVGAGI. The CDR3 covers 14 residues. The CDR3 spells CASTKGTGAYEQYF. CDR3 in DNA: TGTGCCAGCACCAAAGGGACAGGGGCCTACGAGCAGTACTTC.

The chain joins TRBV5-1 to TRBJ1-1, with D unresolved. The CDR3 runs to 12 residues. V shed 0 bases and J shed 11 bases, with 11 bases lying between them. In germline, CDR1 is SGHRS, CDR2 YFSETQ. The chain's CDR3 is CASSLDLSGAFF. The CDR3 nucleotides read TGCGCCAGCAGCTTGGATTTGAGTGGCGCTTTCTTT.

This clone has a single count. The chain is built from TRBV6-4 and TRBJ1-1; 9 positions match TRBD1. V shed 10 bases, J shed 4 bases, and the junction held 7 bases outside the gene matches. The CDR3 has 13 residues. From germline, CDR1 is MRHNA and CDR2 SNTAGT. CDR3 protein: CATYRGHVTEAFF. Written as DNA, the CDR3 is TGTGCCACTTACAGGGGGCACGTCACTGAAGCTTTCTTT.

The genes are TRBV2 and TRBJ1-5; D is ambiguous. V lost 2 bases to trimming and J lost 6 bases, with 8 bases between them. Germline lookup yields CDR1 SNHLY and CDR2 FYNNEI. The CDR3 extends over 13 amino acids. The chain's CDR3 is CASSEIEGQPQHF. The CDR3, as DNA: TGTGCCAGCAGTGAAATAGAGGGTCAGCCCCAGCATTTT. The variable domain in full, with the rest retrieved from reference TRBV2 and TRBJ1-5, is EPEVTQTPSHQVTQMGQEVILRCVPISNHLYFYWYRQILGQKVEFLVSFYNNEISEKSEIFDDQFSVERPDGSNFTLKIRSTKLEDSAMYFCASSEIEGQPQHFGDGTRLSIL.

The chain joins TRBV11-2 to TRBJ2-5; possibly TRBD2 for D (5 bases). Germline CDR1 SGHAT, CDR2 FQNNGV. Between the trimmed V and J ends, which lost 4 bases and 1 base, there was a span of 7 bases. This CDR3 spans 13 amino acids. In nucleotides, the CDR3 is TGTGCCAGCAGCTCGGGATCCCAAGAGACCCAGTACTTC. It specifies CASSSGSQETQYF.

This chain connects TRBV7-2 to TRBJ1-5; D uncertain. In germline, CDR1 is SGHTA, CDR2 FQGNSA. The CDR3 runs 12 residues. Trimming pared 6 bases from V and 2 bases from J, leaving 5 bases between. CDR3 nucleotides: TGTGCCAGCAGGCAGGGCAATCAGCCCCAGCATTTT. Translation: CASRQGNQPQHF.

This rearrangement joins TRBV5-4 to TRBJ1-2, with D perhaps matching TRBD1 (5 bases). Trimming shortened V by 0 bases and J by 11 bases, and 11 bases separated the two germline ends. CDR1 is SGHNT, CDR2 YYREEE, per germline (reference sequence). The CDR3 runs to 12 residues. In DNA, the CDR3 is TGTGCCAGCAGCTTGGACCCGGGACTTTACACCTTC. Amino acid sequence: CASSLDPGLYTF.

The chain combines TRBV18 with TRBJ2-3; D may be TRBD1 (5 bases). V was cut by 5 bases and J by 2 bases, with 14 bases left in between. This CDR3 has 15 residues. The V gene's germline CDR1 is KGHSH and CDR2 LQKENI. The CDR3 region is CASSSQRQNTDTQYF. DNA for the CDR3: TGTGCCAGCTCAAGCCAAAGACAGAACACAGATACGCAGTATTTT.

CDR3 nucleotides: TGTGCCAGCAGGCTAGACGGCCCCTCTGGAAACACCATATATTTT. It translates to CASRLDGPSGNTIYF. The V and J genes are TRBV6-6 and TRBJ1-3; D unclear. Germline V gene lookup returns CDR1 MNHNY and CDR2 SVGAGI (reference sequence). V was shortened by 6 bases and J by 0 bases, with 12 bases between the two germline ends. CDR3 size: 15 residues.

The rearrangement joins TRBV4-1 to TRBJ2-7; D possibly corresponds to TRBD2 (6 bases). CDR1 is MGHRA, CDR2 YSYEKL, per germline. With 1 base removed from V and 4 bases from J, the gap between germline ends came to 14 bases. This CDR3 has 15 amino acids. The CDR3 region is CASSQAGDHIYEQYF. In DNA, the CDR3 is TGCGCCAGCAGCCAAGCGGGGGACCATATTTACGAGCAGTACTTC.

The chain uses TRBV29-1 and TRBJ2-3; TRBD1 matches at 7 bases. The CDR3 is 12 amino acids. Germline V gives CDR1 SQVTM, CDR2 ANQGSEA. J gave up 1 base and V 6 bases, and 1 base lay outside the gene matches. The CDR3 nucleotides are TGCAGCGTGGGGACAGGCACAGATACGCAGTATTTT. Translation gives CSVGTGTDTQYF.

The chain recombines TRBV5-4 with TRBJ2-7; D may be TRBD2 (5 bases). Per germline, CDR1 SGHNT and CDR2 YYREEE (reference sequence). Trimming took off 1 base at V and 3 bases at J, with 14 bases between the two ends. The CDR3 runs to 15 residues. For the CDR3, the DNA is TGTGCCAGCAGCTTGACGAGAGGGCTGGACTACGAGCAGTACTTC. It specifies CASSLTRGLDYEQYF.

V gene TRBV18 combines with J gene TRBJ2-1; 7 nucleotides align to TRBD2. The CDR3 runs 16 residues. Germline CDR1 reads KGHSH; CDR2 reads LQKENI. The ends lost 1 base at V and 5 bases at J; junction bases unmatched: 8. DNA of the CDR3: TGTGCCAGCTCACCACTCGGGGCTAGCGGAAACAATGAGCAGTTCTTC. Encoded protein: CASSPLGASGNNEQFF.

The chain joins TRBV28 to TRBJ1-3, with D unclear. V shed 7 bases and J shed 6 bases, with 10 bases lying between them. CDR1 and CDR2 from the germline V gene are MDHEN and SYDVKM. There are 12 residues in the CDR3. The CDR3 reads CASNTLKNTIYF. The CDR3 DNA reads as TGTGCCAGCAATACACTTAAAAACACCATATATTTT. Looking up the rest from reference TRBV28 and TRBJ1-3 gives the full variable domain: DVKVTQSSRYLVKRTGEKVFLECVQDMDHENMFWYRQDPGLGLRLIYFSYDVKMKEKGDIPEGYSVSREKKERFSLILESASTNQTSMYLCASNTLKNTIYFGEGSWLTVV.

To note about this clone: Additional DNA sequences in this sample encode the identical CDR3. The chain carries TRBV11-2 and TRBJ2-1; 12 bases map to TRBD2. This CDR3 is built from 15 residues. Germline V gene data show CDR1 as SGHAT and CDR2 as FQNNGV. The trim removed 4 bases at V and 4 bases at J, leaving 2 bases unmatched. The CDR3 region is CASSYLAGGYNEQFF. CDR3 DNA sequence: TGTGCCAGCAGCTATCTAGCGGGGGGGTACAATGAGCAGTTCTTC.

The chain links TRBV7-8 to TRBJ1-1, with a tentative D call TRBD1 (6 bases). Germline values: CDR1 SGHVS, CDR2 FQNEAQ. The CDR3 loop spans 13 amino acids. Deletions cut 6 bases from V and 11 bases from J, with 19 bases between. The CDR3 loop is CASSLYQDSRAFF. The CDR3 DNA sequence: TGTGCCAGCAGTCTATACCAGGACAGCCGGGCTTTCTTT.

This clone rates as medium-sized. The V call is TRBV7-9, the J call TRBJ1-4; unclear D gene. Trimming took off 8 bases at V and 1 base at J, with 11 bases between the two ends. The CDR3 sequence is 14 residues long. The V gene's germline CDR1 is SEHNR and CDR2 FQNEAQ (reference sequence). CDR3 sequence reads: CASADRGTNEKLFF. The CDR3 region has the DNA TGTGCCAGCGCCGACCGGGGAACTAATGAAAAACTGTTTTTT.

This chain connects TRBV16 to TRBJ1-5, with TRBD1 matching over 7 bases. Germline V gene lookup returns CDR1 KGHSY and CDR2 FQNENV. This CDR3 spans 16 amino acids. The ends lost 4 bases at V and 0 bases at J; junction bases unmatched: 6. The chain's CDR3 is CASSRTGAASNQPQHF. CDR3 nucleotides: TGTGCCAGCAGCCGTACAGGGGCCGCTAGCAATCAGCCCCAGCATTTT. Together with reference TRBV16 and TRBJ1-5, the CDR3 gives the full variable domain: GEEVAQTPKHLVRGEGQKAKLYCAPIKGHSYVFWYQQVLKNEFKFLISFQNENVFDETGMPKERFSAKCLPNSPCSLEIQATKLEDSAVYFCASSRTGAASNQPQHFGDGTRLSIL.